A selection of T cell receptor beta chains follows, all from one sample in a study of neurological immune-mediated disorders. TCRdb analysed the 5' RACE reads with MiXCR anew, one entry per CDR3 protein. Of 65,000 to 95,000 distinct CDR3 sequences in the sample, 5% to 6.5% were seen once. The sample was PBMCs. The source is an older woman with multiple sclerosis. Both conserved end residues are part of each CDR3. D genes are given only for firm matches. Clone size is given as once, few, many or a size class.

CDR3 protein	D gene	clone size	V gene	J gene
CSVEEGNAEAFF	NA	many	TRBV29-1	TRBJ1-1
CASSELTGGSYTF	TRBD1	many	TRBV10-1	TRBJ1-2
CSARVGRGYNEQFF	NA	many	TRBV20-1	TRBJ2-1
CASRHNQPQHF	NA	many	TRBV6-6	TRBJ1-5
CASSEQRDQPQHF	NA	many	TRBV6-4	TRBJ1-5
CASSVVGAGALQETQYF	TRBD2	many	TRBV9	TRBJ2-5
CASSYSLETPTAGGTFF	TRBD1	large	TRBV6-5	TRBJ1-1
CASSALGSQSYEQYF	NA	many	TRBV2	TRBJ2-7
CASSRGQQETQYF	NA	many	TRBV5-1	TRBJ2-5
CASSPNGRASSYEQYF	NA	many	TRBV5-1	TRBJ2-7
CASSYSSQETQYF	NA	many	TRBV5-1	TRBJ2-5
CASRVRDRGSDTQYF	TRBD1	many	TRBV6-2/TRBV6-3	TRBJ2-3
CASSLVGGNSPLHF	NA	many	TRBV12-3/TRBV12-4	TRBJ1-6
CSVDNRGGAANEQFF	NA	many	TRBV29-1	TRBJ2-1
CASRGGQGNTEAFF	TRBD1	many	TRBV5-1	TRBJ1-1